Here is one T cell receptor (beta chain) with its context. Looked up from germline, CDR1 is SEHNR and CDR2 is FQNEAQ (reference sequence). Trimming at V came to 5 bases and at J to 8 bases, leaving 9 bases not matched to a gene. This CDR3 is built from 14 residues. Seattle enrolled patients during active infection and tracked them longitudinally. This entry comes from a study of blood T cell repertoires in COVID-19. Looking at the study overall: Acute-phase and convalescent COVID-19 samples originated in the United States, Italy and Spain.

Here immunoSEQ multiplex PCR was the method, and the copy in TCRdb shows in-frame clones only, minus some. The sample includes about 370,000 clones, around 90% seen only once; the top ten take about 2.9%. This chain joins TRBV7-9 and TRBJ2-1; 7 nucleotides line up with TRBD1. The sequenced sample was peripheral blood. The sequence derives from a woman aged 25 to 39 with COVID-19, enrolled during active disease. The CDR3 here is CASSIRDSKDEQFF. Here the CDR3 DNA reads TGTGCCAGCAGCATCCGGGACAGTAAAGATGAGCAGTTCTTC.